This TCR beta chain was recorded in a study of T cell responses to AZD1222 COVID-19 vaccine. Findings and limits, study-wide: Repertoire sampling was restricted to post-peak T cell response timepoints. Donors skewed white British and female; clonal diversity was possibly underestimated. Spike-specific TCR breadth and depth went up after people got two AZD1222 doses.

The protocol was immunoSEQ multiplex PCR, while the TCRdb copy is restricted to in-frame clones and leaves out a portion. The sample consists of tens of thousands of clones, nearly 90% of them appearing once. Regarding this clone: Antigen specificity is unknown.

The sample in question was peripheral blood, obtained on day 0 of AZD1222 vaccination. The source is an adult in good health.

The CDR3 is CASSHPTGGEDGYTF. CDR3 in DNA: TGTGCCAGCAGTCACCCGACAGGGGGCGAAGATGGCTACACCTTC. The chain has TRBV28 and TRBJ1-2; TRBD1 aligns across 10 bases. The ends lost 5 bases at V and 6 bases at J; junction bases unmatched: 9. The germline gives CDR1 MDHEN, CDR2 SYDVKM. The CDR3 covers 15 residues.